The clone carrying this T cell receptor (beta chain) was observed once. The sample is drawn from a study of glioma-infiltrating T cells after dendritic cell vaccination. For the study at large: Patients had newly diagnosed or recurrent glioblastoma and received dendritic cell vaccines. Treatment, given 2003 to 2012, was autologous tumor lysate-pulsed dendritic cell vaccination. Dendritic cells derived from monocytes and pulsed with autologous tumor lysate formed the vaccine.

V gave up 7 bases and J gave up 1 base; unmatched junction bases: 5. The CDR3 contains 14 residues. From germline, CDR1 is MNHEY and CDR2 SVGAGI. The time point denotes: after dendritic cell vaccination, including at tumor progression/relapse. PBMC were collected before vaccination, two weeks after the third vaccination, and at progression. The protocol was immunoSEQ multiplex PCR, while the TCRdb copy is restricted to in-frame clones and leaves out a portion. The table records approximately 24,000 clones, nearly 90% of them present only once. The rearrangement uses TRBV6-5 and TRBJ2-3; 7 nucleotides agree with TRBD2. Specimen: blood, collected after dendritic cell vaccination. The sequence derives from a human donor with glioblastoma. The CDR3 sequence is CASIGLAGTDTQYF. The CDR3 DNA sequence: TGTGCCAGCATAGGGCTAGCGGGCACAGATACGCAGTATTTT.